The rows below give T cell receptor beta chains drawn from one sample of a study of T cells in Graves' hyperthyroidism and ophthalmopathy. TCRdb recomputed calls from the multiplex PCR reads with MiXCR, one row per CDR3 protein. The table has about 560,000 distinct CDR3 sequences, around 16% seen once; the top ten hold around 7.5%. Material: blood. The receptor set was obtained from a woman aged 25 to 39 with Graves' hyperthyroidism. CDR3s include the opening cysteine and the closing phenylalanine or tryptophan. The D gene is left open where the match is weak. Not every row has a clone size; where given, it reads once, few, many or a size class.

V: TRBV6-5; size: -; D: -; J: TRBJ2-2; DNA: TGTGCCAGCAGTTACTTTCAGGGGGAGCTGTTTTTT; CDR3: CASSYFQGELFF
V: TRBV9; size: many; D: -; J: TRBJ2-1; DNA: TGTGCCAGCAGCGTAGAGTGGGATGCGAATGAGCAGTTCTTC; CDR3: CASSVEWDANEQFF
V: TRBV5-1; size: few; D: -; J: TRBJ2-7; DNA: TGCGCCAGCAGCTTCGCAGGGCAAGAAGACGAGCAGTACTTC; CDR3: CASSFAGQEDEQYF
V: TRBV18; size: many; D: TRBD1; J: TRBJ2-7; DNA: TGTGCCAGCTCCCGGACAGGGGAGGCCTACGAGCAGTACTTC; CDR3: CASSRTGEAYEQYF
V: TRBV30; size: many; D: -; J: TRBJ1-1; DNA: TGTGCCTGGAGTCGGATGGTCGACACTGAAGCTTTCTTT; CDR3: CAWSRMVDTEAFF
V: TRBV12-3/TRBV12-4; size: many; D: TRBD1; J: TRBJ2-1; DNA: TGTGCCAGCAGCCCTGGGACAGGGGGCTACAATGAGCAGTTCTTC; CDR3: CASSPGTGGYNEQFF
V: TRBV6-5; size: few; D: -; J: TRBJ1-1; DNA: TGTGCCAGCAGGTACAGGGCCATGAACACTGAAGCTTTCTTT; CDR3: CASRYRAMNTEAFF
V: TRBV19; size: -; D: -; J: TRBJ1-2; DNA: TGTGCCAGTAGTATAGACAGCCTCTATGGCTACACCTTC; CDR3: CASSIDSLYGYTF
V: TRBV10-3; size: many; D: TRBD2; J: TRBJ2-7; DNA: TGTGCCATCAGTGGGACTAGCGGGAGGGAGCGCTACAACTACGAGCAGTACTTC; CDR3: CAISGTSGRERYNYEQYF
V: TRBV2; size: many; D: -; J: TRBJ2-5; DNA: TGTGCCAGCAGTGCAGATCAACAAGAGACCCAGTACTTC; CDR3: CASSADQQETQYF
V: TRBV20-1; size: -; D: TRBD1; J: TRBJ2-5; DNA: TGCAGTGCTAGAGATCCGGGACAGGGTCCCCTTTTACTTCAGGAGACCCAGTACTTC; CDR3: CSARDPGQGPLLLQETQYF
V: TRBV24-1; size: -; D: -; J: TRBJ1-4; DNA: TGTGCCACTGAAAGGACGGGAGCAACTAATGAAAAACTGTTTTTT; CDR3: CATERTGATNEKLFF
V: TRBV12-3/TRBV12-4; size: many; D: -; J: TRBJ2-7; DNA: TGTGCCAGCAGTTTAAGCCCCTTACCCCACGAGCAGTACTTC; CDR3: CASSLSPLPHEQYF
V: TRBV20-1; size: many; D: -; J: TRBJ1-2; DNA: TGCAGTGCTAGAGATGATGGGGACCCTAACTATGGCTACACCTTC; CDR3: CSARDDGDPNYGYTF
V: TRBV15; size: -; D: -; J: TRBJ2-1; DNA: TGTGCCACCAGCAGCTATTCAGCGTTTACCTACAATGAGCAGTTCTTC; CDR3: CATSSYSAFTYNEQFF
V: TRBV27; size: many; D: -; J: TRBJ2-3; DNA: TGTGCCAGCAGTTTATATTTGCCAGCGGTTAGCACAGATACGCAGTATTTT; CDR3: CASSLYLPAVSTDTQYF
V: TRBV5-1; size: -; D: TRBD1; J: TRBJ1-3; DNA: TGCGCCAGCAGCTCGGGACAGGCGGTGAACACCATATATTTT; CDR3: CASSSGQAVNTIYF
V: TRBV11-2; size: -; D: -; J: TRBJ1-2; DNA: TGTGCCAGCAGCTTAGTTGGAGGGGAGGATGGCTACACCTTC; CDR3: CASSLVGGEDGYTF
V: TRBV5-1; size: -; D: TRBD1; J: TRBJ2-1; DNA: TGCGCCAGCAGCGTGCGGATCAGGGGGCTCTATGAGCAGTTCTTC; CDR3: CASSVRIRGLYEQFF
V: TRBV3-2; size: many; D: -; J: TRBJ1-4; DNA: TGTGCCAGGGGTGATAATGAAAAACTGTTTTTT; CDR3: CARGDNEKLFF
V: TRBV20-1; size: many; D: TRBD2; J: TRBJ2-7; DNA: TGCAGTGCTGGAGGAGGGACTACAAATTACGAGCAGTACTTC; CDR3: CSAGGGTTNYEQYF
V: TRBV9; size: -; D: -; J: TRBJ2-1; DNA: TGTGCCAGCAGCGTAGGGGGTCGGGAGTTCTACAATGAGCAGTTCTTC; CDR3: CASSVGGREFYNEQFF
V: TRBV12-3/TRBV12-4; size: many; D: -; J: TRBJ1-1; DNA: TGTGCCAGCAGTTTAGGGGCGGGGGAGGACACTGAAGCTTTCTTT; CDR3: CASSLGAGEDTEAFF
V: TRBV7-2; size: many; D: -; J: TRBJ1-2; DNA: TGTGCCAGCAGCTTAGAAGGAAGACTCTATGGCTACACCTTC; CDR3: CASSLEGRLYGYTF
V: TRBV6-1; size: few; D: -; J: TRBJ1-5; DNA: TGTGCCAGCAGTGAAGGCCTTTTGGGCAATCAGCCCCAGCATTTT; CDR3: CASSEGLLGNQPQHF
V: TRBV6-1; size: -; D: TRBD2; J: TRBJ2-1; DNA: TGTGCCAGCAGCCGCCGGCGGGCAGGGCTAGCGGGATTCGATGAGCAGTTCTTC; CDR3: CASSRRRAGLAGFDEQFF
V: TRBV28; size: many; D: -; J: TRBJ2-7; DNA: TGTGCCAGCAGTCCTAACTACTCCATGACCTACGAGCAGTACTTC; CDR3: CASSPNYSMTYEQYF
V: TRBV29-1; size: many; D: -; J: TRBJ2-4; DNA: TGCAGCGTTGGGGGCCAGGGTGGAAACATTCAGTACTTC; CDR3: CSVGGQGGNIQYF
V: TRBV13; size: few; D: -; J: TRBJ2-7; DNA: TGTGCCAGCAGCCTAGGACAGCTTTTCTCCTACGAGCAGTACTTC; CDR3: CASSLGQLFSYEQYF
V: TRBV2; size: many; D: -; J: TRBJ1-1; DNA: TGTGCCAGCAGTGTGTACAGCAACACTGAAGCTTTCTTT; CDR3: CASSVYSNTEAFF
V: TRBV4-1; size: -; D: TRBD2; J: TRBJ2-2; DNA: TGTGCCAGCAGCCGATCGAGCGGGAGGGCCCTCTATACCGGGGAGCTGTTTTTT; CDR3: CASSRSSGRALYTGELFF
V: TRBV5-1; size: -; D: -; J: TRBJ2-3; DNA: TGCGCCAGCAGCCCCGGGACGATTGGGAGCACAGATACGCAGTATTTT; CDR3: CASSPGTIGSTDTQYF
V: TRBV5-5; size: many; D: -; J: TRBJ2-7; DNA: TGTGCCAGCAGCCTCGGGACAATATCCTACGAGCAGTACTTC; CDR3: CASSLGTISYEQYF
V: TRBV6-5; size: many; D: -; J: TRBJ1-1; DNA: TGTGCCAGCAGTTACTCAGGACAGCTCTCTGAAGCTTTCTTT; CDR3: CASSYSGQLSEAFF
V: TRBV28; size: many; D: -; J: TRBJ2-6; DNA: TGTGCCAGCAGTTCTCGACCCGGGGCCAACGTCCTGACTTTC; CDR3: CASSSRPGANVLTF
V: TRBV9; size: many; D: -; J: TRBJ2-7; DNA: TGTGCCAGCAGCGTAGAGGCAGGGCACTCCTACGAGCAGTACTTC; CDR3: CASSVEAGHSYEQYF
V: TRBV12-3/TRBV12-4; size: many; D: -; J: TRBJ2-2; DNA: TGTGCCAGCAGTTTCGGGTTTGGGGGCGCAAACACCGGGGAGCTGTTTTTT; CDR3: CASSFGFGGANTGELFF
V: TRBV7-3; size: many; D: TRBD2; J: TRBJ2-1; DNA: TGTGCCAGCAGCTTAAAACTAGCGGGTAACAATGAGCAGTTCTTC; CDR3: CASSLKLAGNNEQFF
V: TRBV12-3/TRBV12-4; size: many; D: -; J: TRBJ1-5; DNA: TGTGCCAGCAGTTCAGGGGAAGATCAGCCCCAGCATTTT; CDR3: CASSSGEDQPQHF
V: TRBV5-1; size: many; D: -; J: TRBJ1-2; DNA: TGCGCCAGCAGCTTGGAGGTTTTCAACTATGGCTACACCTTC; CDR3: CASSLEVFNYGYTF
V: TRBV30; size: many; D: -; J: TRBJ1-1; DNA: TGTGCCTGGAGCCGAGGGGACACTGAAGCTTTCTTT; CDR3: CAWSRGDTEAFF
V: TRBV20-1; size: -; D: -; J: TRBJ1-2; DNA: TGCAGTGCCACGGCCGGGACATATGGCTACACCTTC; CDR3: CSATAGTYGYTF
V: TRBV5-1; size: -; D: TRBD2; J: TRBJ2-1; DNA: TGCGCCAGCAGCTTTGGGGGACTAGAGTCCTACAATGAGCAGTTCTTC; CDR3: CASSFGGLESYNEQFF
V: TRBV14; size: few; D: -; J: TRBJ2-1; DNA: TGTGCCAGCAGCCAAGACTGGGGGCTCTCCTACAATGAGCAGTTCTTC; CDR3: CASSQDWGLSYNEQFF
V: TRBV11-1; size: many; D: -; J: TRBJ2-2; DNA: TGTGCCAGCAGCTTCCAGAACACCGGGGAGCTGTTTTTT; CDR3: CASSFQNTGELFF
V: TRBV4-1; size: few; D: -; J: TRBJ2-2; DNA: TGCGCCAGCAGCCAACTTATAACCGGGGAGCTGTTTTTT; CDR3: CASSQLITGELFF
V: TRBV9; size: -; D: TRBD1; J: TRBJ2-4; DNA: TGTGCCAGCAGTGTAGGAACTGGACAGGGGACTATTCAGTACTTC; CDR3: CASSVGTGQGTIQYF
V: TRBV19; size: few; D: TRBD1; J: TRBJ1-5; DNA: TGTGCCAGTAGTAGCGGGACAGGGAGCTGGGAGGTGTTTCAGCCCCAGCATTTT; CDR3: CASSSGTGSWEVFQPQHF
V: TRBV7-2; size: many; D: -; J: TRBJ2-1; DNA: TGTGCCAGCAGCCCCCCAACTAGATATCATGAGCAGTTCTTC; CDR3: CASSPPTRYHEQFF
V: TRBV5-5; size: -; D: TRBD2; J: TRBJ2-3; DNA: TGTGCCAGCAGCTTGGCCAATCGGGGGGGCAGCACAGATACGCAGTATTTT; CDR3: CASSLANRGGSTDTQYF
V: TRBV7-2; size: many; D: TRBD2; J: TRBJ2-7; DNA: TGTGCCAGCACCCCTCCCGGACTAGCGGTCGAGCAGTACTTC; CDR3: CASTPPGLAVEQYF
V: TRBV20-1; size: -; D: -; J: TRBJ2-7; DNA: TGCAGTGCAGCAAGCTTCGGCGAGCAGTACTTC; CDR3: CSAASFGEQYF
V: TRBV30; size: many; D: -; J: TRBJ2-1; DNA: TGTGCCTGGGGATGGGGGGATTCCTACAATGAGCAGTTCTTC; CDR3: CAWGWGDSYNEQFF
V: TRBV20-1; size: many; D: -; J: TRBJ2-7; DNA: TGCAGTGCTAGATTGGCAGGCACCTACGAGCAGTACTTC; CDR3: CSARLAGTYEQYF
V: TRBV20-1; size: many; D: TRBD1; J: TRBJ2-3; DNA: TGCAGTGCTAGAGCTGCGGGACAGGGGACAGATACGCAGTATTTT; CDR3: CSARAAGQGTDTQYF
V: TRBV19; size: few; D: TRBD1; J: TRBJ1-5; DNA: TGTGCCAGTAACCCACAGGGGGAACGGCAGCCCCAGCATTTT; CDR3: CASNPQGERQPQHF
V: TRBV7-6; size: many; D: -; J: TRBJ2-5; DNA: TGTGCCAGCAGCTTACTAGGACTTCGGAAAGAGACCCAGTACTTC; CDR3: CASSLLGLRKETQYF